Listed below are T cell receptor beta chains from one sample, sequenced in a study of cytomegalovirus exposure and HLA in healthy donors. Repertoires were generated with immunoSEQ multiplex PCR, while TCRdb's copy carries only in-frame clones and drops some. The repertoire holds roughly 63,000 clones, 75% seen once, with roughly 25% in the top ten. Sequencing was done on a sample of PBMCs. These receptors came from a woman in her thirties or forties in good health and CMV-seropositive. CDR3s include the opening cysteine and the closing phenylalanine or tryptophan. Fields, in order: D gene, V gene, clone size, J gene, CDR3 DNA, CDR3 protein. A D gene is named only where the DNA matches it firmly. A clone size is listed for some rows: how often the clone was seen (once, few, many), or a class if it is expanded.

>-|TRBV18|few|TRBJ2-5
TGTGCCAGCTCACCACCGGCAGGGGCCCGCGAGGGTGAGCAGTACTTC
CASSPPAGAREGEQYF
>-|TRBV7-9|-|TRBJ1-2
TGTGCCAGCACCTTGGCAGGGCTAACTAACTATGGCTACACCTTC
CASTLAGLTNYGYTF
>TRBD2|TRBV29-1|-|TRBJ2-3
TGCAGCGGGGGGGGAGGGGTGGGAGATACGCAGTATTTT
CSGGGGVGDTQYF
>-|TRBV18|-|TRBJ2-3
TGTGCCAGCTCACCACTTACAGGGTCAGATCAGCCCCAGTATTTT
CASSPLTGSDQPQYF
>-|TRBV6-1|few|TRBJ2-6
TGTGCCAGCAGTGAAAGGGGGTCAGGGGCCAACGTCCTGACTTTC
CASSERGSGANVLTF
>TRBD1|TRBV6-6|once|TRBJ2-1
TGTGCCAGCAGTTACTCCCGGGACAGCCAACGCAATGAGCAGTTCTTC
CASSYSRDSQRNEQFF
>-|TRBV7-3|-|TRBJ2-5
TGTGCCAGCAGCTTAAAAGGGGGTGGAGAGACCCAGTACTTC
CASSLKGGGETQYF
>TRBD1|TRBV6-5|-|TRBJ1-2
TGTGCCAGCAGTGCAGGGGGGATCTCGCATGGCTACACCTTC
CASSAGGISHGYTF
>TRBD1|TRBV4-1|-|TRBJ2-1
TGCGCCAGCAGCGGCCTTACCCCAGGGGGTGGAATTTACAATGAGCAGTTCTTC
CASSGLTPGGGIYNEQFF
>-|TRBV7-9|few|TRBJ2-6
TGTGCCAGCAGCTTAGCTCTCTCTGGGGCCAACGTCCTGACTTTC
CASSLALSGANVLTF
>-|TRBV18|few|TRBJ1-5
TGTGCCAGCTCACCGCGTCAAAATAGCCAGCCCCAGCATTTT
CASSPRQNSQPQHF
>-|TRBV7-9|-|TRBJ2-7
TGTTCCAGCAGCCTCGGTCCCTACGAGCAGTACTTC
CSSSLGPYEQYF
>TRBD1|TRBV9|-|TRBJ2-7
TGTGCCAGCAGCGCCCGGGGACAGGGGGCACCCTACGAGCAGTACTTC
CASSARGQGAPYEQYF
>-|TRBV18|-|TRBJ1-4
TGTGCCAGCTCACCCGGGACAGAAAAACTGTTTTTT
CASSPGTEKLFF
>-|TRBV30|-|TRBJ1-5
TGTGCCTGGGATTCAGGGACGCGGGGACAGCCCCAGCATTTT
CAWDSGTRGQPQHF
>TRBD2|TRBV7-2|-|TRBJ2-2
TGTGCCAGCAGTGTCGACACGGGGGGCGGGGAGCTGTTTTTT
CASSVDTGGGELFF
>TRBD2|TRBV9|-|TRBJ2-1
TGTGCCAGCAGCGTAGGGCAAGCGGGGGCTAATGAGCAGTTCTTC
CASSVGQAGANEQFF
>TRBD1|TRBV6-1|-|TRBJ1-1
TGTGCCAGCAGTGTGGGGACAGGGAACACTGAAGCTTTCTTT
CASSVGTGNTEAFF
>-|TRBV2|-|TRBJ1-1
TGTGCCGGACGGGGACAACCCAACACTGAAGCTTTCTTT
CAGRGQPNTEAFF
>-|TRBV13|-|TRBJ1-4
TGTGCCAGCACTCCGGGGCCCCGGGGGGCAACTAATGAAAAACTGTTTTTT
CASTPGPRGATNEKLFF
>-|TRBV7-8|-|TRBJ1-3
TGTGCCAGCAGCCCCCGGGACTCCTTGGACTCTGGAAACACCATATATTTT
CASSPRDSLDSGNTIYF
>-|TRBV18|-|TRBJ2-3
TGTGCCAGCTCACCGAGGACAGTTTCCACAGATACGCAGTATTTT
CASSPRTVSTDTQYF
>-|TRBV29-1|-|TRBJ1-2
TGCAGCGTTTATGGACTGAGCGAGGCCTATGGCTACACCTTC
CSVYGLSEAYGYTF
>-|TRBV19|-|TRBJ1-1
TGTGCCAGTAGTTCGGGAACTATTGAAGCTTTCTTT
CASSSGTIEAFF
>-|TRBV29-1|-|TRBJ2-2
TGCAGCGTTGAAGGAGGGAAGGACACCGGGGAGCTGTTTTTT
CSVEGGKDTGELFF
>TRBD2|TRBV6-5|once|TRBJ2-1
TGTGCCAGCACCGACTCGGGGGGGCCCTACAATGAGCAGTTCTTC
CASTDSGGPYNEQFF